Shown below are 6 T cell receptor beta chains from a single sample sequenced in a study of shared clonotypes between healthy human individuals. Only in-frame clones appear in the TCRdb table, and some are missing; sequencing was by immunoSEQ multiplex PCR. Of about 1 million clones detected, more than 60% appear once; the ten largest clones hold approximately 1.5%. The sequenced sample consisted of memory CD4+ T cells sorted from blood. Sample subset: CD45RA-negative fraction. These receptors all stem from a young man in good health.

The CDR3 DNA sequence: TGTGCCAGCAGCTTGAAGCTGGGGGCAGATACGCAGTATTTT. This sequence encodes CASSLKLGADTQYF. The rearrangement links TRBV5-6 to TRBJ2-3; D possibly uses TRBD1 or TRBD2 (5 bases each). The CDR3 has 14 residues. Trimming pared 1 base from V and 4 bases from J, leaving 10 bases between. Germline values: CDR1 SGHDT, CDR2 YYEEEE.

The CDR3 DNA sequence: TGTGCCAGCAGCCCAGTGACAGAGGGCTATGGCTACACCTTC. It is translated as CASSPVTEGYGYTF. This chain links TRBV5-4 with TRBJ1-2; tentative D call: TRBD1 (5 bases). V lost 4 bases and J 4 bases, leaving 14 bases between the germline ends. Germline CDR1 reads SGHNT; CDR2 reads YYREEE (reference sequence). CDR3 length equals 14 residues.

This sequence joins TRBV5-6 and TRBJ2-5; no clear D gene. V was clipped by 2 bases and J by 1 base, with 9 bases between them. This CDR3 region has 14 residues. The germline gives CDR1 SGHDT, CDR2 YYEEEE. DNA for the CDR3: TGTGCCAGCAGCTTCATGGCCCCCCAAGAGACCCAGTACTTC. This gives the protein CASSFMAPQETQYF.

The J gene is TRBJ2-1, the V gene TRBV2, with TRBD2 as a possible D gene (5 bases). CDR3 length equals 13 residues. Germline V CDR1 and CDR2: SNHLY, FYNNEI. V shed 8 bases and J shed 10 bases, with 18 bases lying between them. The CDR3 coding sequence is TGTGCCAGCGGACCCTTGGCGGGCTTGGAGCAGTTCTTC. This sequence encodes CASGPLAGLEQFF.

Notes on this clone: This may come from a read error, since a much larger clone is one base off. The chain employs TRBV11-2 and TRBJ2-1; D remains ambiguous. CDR3 size: 13 residues. V lost 1 base and J lost 1, with 2 bases in between. Germline assignment: CDR1 SGHAT and CDR2 FQNNGV. CDR3 nucleotide sequence: TGTGCCAGCAGCTTAGGATCCTACAATGAGCAGTTCTTC. As protein: CASSLGSYNEQFF.

The chain couples TRBV7-2 to TRBJ1-5; D not resolved. Trimming removed 3 bases at V and 5 bases at J, with 5 bases between. Germline assignment: CDR1 SGHTA and CDR2 FQGNSA. The CDR3 has 12 amino acids. In DNA form, the CDR3 reads TGTGCCAGCAGCTTGACGCATCAGCCCCAGCATTTT. This codes for CASSLTHQPQHF.